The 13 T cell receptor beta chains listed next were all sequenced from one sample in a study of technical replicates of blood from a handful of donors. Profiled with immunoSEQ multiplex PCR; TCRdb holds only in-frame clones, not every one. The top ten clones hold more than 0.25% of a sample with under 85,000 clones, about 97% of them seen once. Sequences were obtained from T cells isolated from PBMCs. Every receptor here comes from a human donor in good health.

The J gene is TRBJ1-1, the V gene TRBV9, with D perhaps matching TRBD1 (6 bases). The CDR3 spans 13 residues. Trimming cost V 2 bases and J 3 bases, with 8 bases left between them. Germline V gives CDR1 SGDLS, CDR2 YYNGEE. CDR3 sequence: CASSVQGYTEAFF. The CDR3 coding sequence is TGTGCCAGCAGCGTCCAGGGGTACACTGAAGCTTTCTTT.

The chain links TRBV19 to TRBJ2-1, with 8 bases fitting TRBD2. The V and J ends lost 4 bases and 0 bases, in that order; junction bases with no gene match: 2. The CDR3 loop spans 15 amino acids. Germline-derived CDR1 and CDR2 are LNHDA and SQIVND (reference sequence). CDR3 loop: CASSSGRPSYNEQFF. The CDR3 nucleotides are TGTGCCAGTAGTAGCGGGAGGCCCTCCTACAATGAGCAGTTCTTC.

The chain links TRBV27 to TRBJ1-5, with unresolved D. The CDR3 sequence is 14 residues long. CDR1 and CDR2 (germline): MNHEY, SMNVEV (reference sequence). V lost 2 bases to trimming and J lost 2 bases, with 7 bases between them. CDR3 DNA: TGTGCCAGCAGTTTAAATGAGCGCAATCAGCCCCAGCATTTT. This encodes CASSLNERNQPQHF.

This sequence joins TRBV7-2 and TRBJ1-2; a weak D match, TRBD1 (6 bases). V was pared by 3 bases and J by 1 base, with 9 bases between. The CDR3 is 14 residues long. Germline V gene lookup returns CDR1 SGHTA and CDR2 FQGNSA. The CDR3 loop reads CASSLDSYNYGYTF. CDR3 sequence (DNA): TGTGCCAGCAGCTTGGACAGTTATAACTATGGCTACACCTTC.

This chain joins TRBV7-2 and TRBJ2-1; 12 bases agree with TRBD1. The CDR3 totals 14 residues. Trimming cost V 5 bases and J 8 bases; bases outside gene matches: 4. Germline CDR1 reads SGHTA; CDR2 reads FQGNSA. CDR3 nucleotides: TGTGCCAGCAGCGGGACAGGGGGCGGGTATGAGCAGTTCTTC. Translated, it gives CASSGTGGGYEQFF.

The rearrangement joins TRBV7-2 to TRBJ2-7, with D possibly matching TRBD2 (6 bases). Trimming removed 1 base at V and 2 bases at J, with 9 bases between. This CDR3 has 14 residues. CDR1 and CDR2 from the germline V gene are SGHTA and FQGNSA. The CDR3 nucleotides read TGTGCCAGCAGCTTAGGCGGGACCCCCTACGAGCAGTACTTC. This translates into CASSLGGTPYEQYF. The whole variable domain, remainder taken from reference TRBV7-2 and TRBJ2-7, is GAGVSQSPSNKVTEKGKDVELRCDPISGHTALYWYRQSLGQGLEFLIYFQGNSAPDKSGLPSDRFSAERTGGSVSTLTIQRTQQEDSAVYLCASSLGGTPYEQYFGPGTRLTVT.

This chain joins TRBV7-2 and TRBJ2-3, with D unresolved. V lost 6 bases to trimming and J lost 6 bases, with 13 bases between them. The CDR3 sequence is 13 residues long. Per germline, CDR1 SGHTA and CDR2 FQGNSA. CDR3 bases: TGTGCCAGCAGGCTAGACCCACCCGATACGCAGTATTTT. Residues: CASRLDPPDTQYF.

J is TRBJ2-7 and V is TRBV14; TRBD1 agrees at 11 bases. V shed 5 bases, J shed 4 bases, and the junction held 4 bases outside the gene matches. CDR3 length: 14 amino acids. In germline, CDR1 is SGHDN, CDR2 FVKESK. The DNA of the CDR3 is TGTGCCAGCAGCGGCCGGGACAGGGGGTACGAGCAGTACTTC. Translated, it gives CASSGRDRGYEQYF.

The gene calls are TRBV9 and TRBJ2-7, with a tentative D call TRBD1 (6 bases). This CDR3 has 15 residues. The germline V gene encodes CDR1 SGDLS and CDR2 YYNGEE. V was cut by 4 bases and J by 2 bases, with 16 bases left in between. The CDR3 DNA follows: TGTGCCAGCAGCTCCCGTGACAGGTCGCCCTACGAGCAGTACTTC. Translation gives CASSSRDRSPYEQYF.

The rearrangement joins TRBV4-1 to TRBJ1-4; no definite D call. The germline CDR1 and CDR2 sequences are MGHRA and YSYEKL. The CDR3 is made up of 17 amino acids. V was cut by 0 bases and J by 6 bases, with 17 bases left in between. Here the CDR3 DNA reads TGCGCCAGCAGCCAAGAGAACAGCCCGAAGCAGGATGAAAAACTGTTTTTT. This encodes CASSQENSPKQDEKLFF.

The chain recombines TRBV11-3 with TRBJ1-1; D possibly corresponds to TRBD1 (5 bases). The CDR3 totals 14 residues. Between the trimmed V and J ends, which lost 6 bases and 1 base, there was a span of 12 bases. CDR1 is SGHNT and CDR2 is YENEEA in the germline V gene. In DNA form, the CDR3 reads TGTGCCAGCAGTTTAATGACAGAGAACACTGAAGCTTTCTTT. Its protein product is CASSLMTENTEAFF.

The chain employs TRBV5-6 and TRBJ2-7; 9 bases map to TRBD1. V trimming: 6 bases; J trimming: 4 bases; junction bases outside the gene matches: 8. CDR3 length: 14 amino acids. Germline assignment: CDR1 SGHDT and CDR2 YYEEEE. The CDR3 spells CASTKDRGQYEQYF. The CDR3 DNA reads TGTGCCAGCACAAAGGACAGGGGACAGTACGAGCAGTACTTC.

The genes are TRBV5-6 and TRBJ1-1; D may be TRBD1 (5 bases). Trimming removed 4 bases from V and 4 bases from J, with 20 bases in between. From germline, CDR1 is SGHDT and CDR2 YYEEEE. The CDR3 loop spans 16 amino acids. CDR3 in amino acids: CASSPNQQVFGTEAFF. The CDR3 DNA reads TGTGCCAGCAGCCCGAATCAACAGGTCTTTGGCACTGAAGCTTTCTTT. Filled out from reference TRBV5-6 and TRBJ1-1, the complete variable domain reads DAGVTQSPTHLIKTRGQQVTLRCSPKSGHDTVSWYQQALGQGPQFIFQYYEEEERQRGNFPDRFSGHQFPNYSSELNVNALLLGDSALYLCASSPNQQVFGTEAFFGQGTRLTVV.